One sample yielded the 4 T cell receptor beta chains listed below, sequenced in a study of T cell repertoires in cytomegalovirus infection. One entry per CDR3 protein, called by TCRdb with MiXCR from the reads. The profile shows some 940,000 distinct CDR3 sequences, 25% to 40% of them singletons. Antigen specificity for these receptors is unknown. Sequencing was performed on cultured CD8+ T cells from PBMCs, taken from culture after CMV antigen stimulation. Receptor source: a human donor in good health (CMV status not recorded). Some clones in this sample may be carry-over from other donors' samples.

The CDR3 sequence is CASSPRHAQQKLFF. The CDR3 DNA sequence: TGTGCCAGCAGTCCCCGACACGCCCAGCAAAAACTGTTTTTT. The chain combines TRBV6-5 with TRBJ1-4; D not certain. The V gene's germline CDR1 is MNHEY and CDR2 SVGAGI. Trimming pared 5 bases from V and 9 bases from J, leaving 16 bases between. The CDR3 extends over 14 amino acids.

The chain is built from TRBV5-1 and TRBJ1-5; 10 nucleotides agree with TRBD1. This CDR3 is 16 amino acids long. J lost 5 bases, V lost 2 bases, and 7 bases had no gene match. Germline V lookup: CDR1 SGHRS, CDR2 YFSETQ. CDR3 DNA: TGCGCCAGCAGCTTAGGGACAGGGGAACGGGATCAGCCCCAGCATTTT. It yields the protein CASSLGTGERDQPQHF.

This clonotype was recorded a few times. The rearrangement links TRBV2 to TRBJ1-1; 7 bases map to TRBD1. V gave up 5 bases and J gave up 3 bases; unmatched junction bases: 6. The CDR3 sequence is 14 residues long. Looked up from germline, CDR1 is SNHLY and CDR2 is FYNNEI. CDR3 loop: CASSLSGTDTEAFF. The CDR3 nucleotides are TGTGCCAGCAGTCTGTCCGGGACAGACACTGAAGCTTTCTTT.

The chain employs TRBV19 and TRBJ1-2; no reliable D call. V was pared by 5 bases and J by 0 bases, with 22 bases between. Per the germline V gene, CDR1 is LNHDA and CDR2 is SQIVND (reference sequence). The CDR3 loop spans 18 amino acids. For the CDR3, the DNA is TGTGCCAGTAGTTCTCAGAGGACGGATCTCCTGACTAACTATGGCTACACCTTC. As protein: CASSSQRTDLLTNYGYTF.